A selection of T cell receptor beta chains follows, all from one sample in a study of cytomegalovirus exposure and HLA in healthy donors. Assay used: immunoSEQ multiplex PCR; TCRdb lists only in-frame clones, some missing. The table records about 160,000 clones, roughly 85% of them present only once. Sequenced material: PBMCs. The receptors shown here come from a man aged 35 to 55 in good health and CMV-seronegative. The CDR3 runs from the conserved cysteine through the conserved F or W. Fields, in order: clone size, J gene, V gene, D gene, CDR3 protein, CDR3 DNA. D genes are given only for firm matches. Clone size is shown for a subset of rows, as once, few, many or a class of expanded clone.

-,TRBJ2-2,TRBV28,TRBD1,CASSPPGQVNTGELFF,TGTGCCAGCAGCCCACCGGGACAGGTGAACACCGGGGAGCTGTTTTTT
-,TRBJ2-2,TRBV28,-,CASSLTSGVTGELFF,TGTGCCAGCAGTTTAACTAGTGGGGTCACCGGGGAGCTGTTTTTT
few,TRBJ2-2,TRBV6-1,-,CASSESGFTGPGELFF,TGTGCCAGCAGTGAATCCGGCTTTACTGGGCCCGGGGAGCTGTTTTTT
few,TRBJ2-3,TRBV7-9,-,CASSSLSGPSTYTQYF,TGTGCCAGCAGCTCCCTTAGCGGACCCAGCACGTACACGCAGTATTTT
-,TRBJ2-7,TRBV28,TRBD2,CASRPRVRLAGGPYEQYF,TGTGCCAGCAGACCACGTGTCCGACTAGCGGGCGGGCCCTACGAGCAGTACTTC
-,TRBJ2-3,TRBV13,-,CASSSEDRQYF,TGTGCCAGCAGCTCAGAGGATCGGCAGTATTTT
-,TRBJ2-7,TRBV5-1,TRBD1,CASSFSAGGDYEQYF,TGCGCCAGCAGCTTTAGTGCAGGGGGAGACTACGAGCAGTACTTC
-,TRBJ2-2,TRBV5-1,-,CASSLGDMTSTGELFF,TGCGCCAGCAGCTTGGGGGACATGACATCGACCGGGGAGCTGTTTTTT
-,TRBJ2-4,TRBV6-6,-,CASRLLAKNIQYF,TGTGCCAGCAGACTTTTAGCCAAAAACATTCAGTACTTC
once,TRBJ2-7,TRBV25-1,-,CASSDRPRSYEQYF,TGTGCCAGCAGTGACCGCCCCCGGTCCTACGAGCAGTACTTC
-,TRBJ2-7,TRBV6-5,TRBD2,CASSQREGIYEQYF,TGTGCCAGCAGTCAGCGGGAGGGGATTTACGAGCAGTACTTC
once,TRBJ1-5,TRBV28,TRBD1,CASSSHWDRGRNQPQHF,TGTGCCAGCAGTTCTCATTGGGACAGGGGACGCAATCAGCCCCAGCATTTT
-,TRBJ2-2,TRBV6-5,-,CASSPLGVHTGELFF,TGTGCCAGCAGTCCCTTGGGAGTACACACCGGGGAGCTGTTTTTT
once,TRBJ2-7,TRBV2,-,CASSEEQFAPYEQYF,TGTGCCAGCAGTGAAGAACAGTTTGCCCCCTACGAGCAGTACTTC
once,TRBJ2-7,TRBV4-3,TRBD1,CASSHSGTGAYGQYF,TGCGCCAGCAGCCATTCCGGGACAGGGGCCTACGGGCAGTACTTC
-,TRBJ2-4,TRBV2,-,CASSELASLGIQYF,TGTGCCAGCAGTGAACTAGCCTCGCTCGGCATTCAGTACTTC
once,TRBJ2-5,TRBV29-1,TRBD2,CSVRGSGGPRYF,TGCAGCGTCCGGGGTAGCGGGGGGCCGCGGTACTTC
few,TRBJ2-1,TRBV5-4,-,CASSFNRRAYNEQFF,TGTGCCAGCAGCTTCAACAGAAGAGCCTACAATGAGCAGTTCTTC
-,TRBJ2-1,TRBV7-2,-,CASSLRLAVNEQFF,TGTGCCAGCAGCTTACGGCTAGCTGTTAATGAGCAGTTCTTC
few,TRBJ2-1,TRBV30,-,CAWGFGGPTYNEQFF,TGTGCCTGGGGTTTTGGAGGGCCGACCTACAATGAGCAGTTCTTC
-,TRBJ2-1,TRBV5-1,TRBD2,CASSLGLAASYNEQFF,TGCGCCAGCAGCCTAGGACTAGCGGCATCCTACAATGAGCAGTTCTTC
-,TRBJ2-1,TRBV7-9,-,CASSLSGGYNEQFF,TGTGCCAGCAGCTTATCAGGCGGGTACAATGAGCAGTTCTTC
-,TRBJ2-1,TRBV5-1,TRBD1,CASSLSQGVYNEQFF,TGCGCCAGCAGCTTGAGCCAGGGGGTTTACAATGAGCAGTTCTTC
-,TRBJ1-1,TRBV11-2,TRBD1,CASSLEGQQPKNTEAFF,TGTGCCAGCAGCTTAGAGGGACAGCAGCCTAAGAACACTGAAGCTTTCTTT
-,TRBJ2-1,TRBV6-5,-,CASSYLQRGEQFF,TGTGCCAGCAGTTACCTACAGCGCGGGGAGCAGTTCTTC
-,TRBJ2-3,TRBV5-1,TRBD2,CASSLDEAGEWNTQYF,TGCGCCAGCAGCTTGGATGAGGCGGGAGAGTGGAATACGCAGTATTTT
few,TRBJ2-7,TRBV4-2,TRBD2,CASSHPGLANEQYF,TGTGCCAGCAGCCATCCGGGACTAGCCAACGAGCAGTACTTC
-,TRBJ1-1,TRBV18,TRBD1,CASSPVKGQGEAFF,TGTGCCAGCTCACCAGTTAAGGGACAGGGTGAAGCTTTCTTT
-,TRBJ2-1,TRBV7-9,TRBD2,CASSSTSGSLRFNEQFF,TGTGCCAGCAGCTCGACTAGCGGGAGCCTCAGATTCAATGAGCAGTTCTTC
-,TRBJ2-6,TRBV7-9,-,CASSPTLDTNVLTF,TGTGCCAGCAGCCCGACCCTGGACACCAACGTCCTGACTTTC
-,TRBJ2-1,TRBV28,-,CASTQQGRNEQFF,TGTGCCAGCACACAACAGGGCAGGAATGAGCAGTTCTTC
-,TRBJ2-6,TRBV5-5,-,CASSLSTGANVLTF,TGTGCCAGCAGCTTGTCTACTGGGGCCAACGTCCTGACTTTC
-,TRBJ1-3,TRBV5-4,TRBD1,CASSLGTGGAGNTIYF,TGTGCCAGCAGCTTGGGGACAGGGGGCGCTGGAAACACCATATATTTT
-,TRBJ2-1,TRBV9,TRBD2,CASSGSGRPYNEQFF,TGTGCCAGCAGCGGAAGCGGGAGGCCCTACAATGAGCAGTTCTTC
-,TRBJ2-2,TRBV6-1,-,CASSRGTNTGELFF,TGTGCCAGCAGTCGGGGGACGAACACCGGGGAGCTGTTTTTT
-,TRBJ2-6,TRBV5-1,-,CASQKGDPGTWWSGANVLTF,TGCGCCAGCCAAAAGGGGGACCCAGGAACTTGGTGGTCTGGGGCCAACGTCCTGACTTTC
-,TRBJ1-6,TRBV15,TRBD1,CATSRDALGQFNSPLHF,TGTGCCACCAGCAGAGATGCCCTGGGACAGTTTAATTCACCCCTCCACTTT
-,TRBJ2-3,TRBV4-2,-,CASSQEGPPRTDTQYF,TGTGCCAGCAGCCAGGAGGGACCACCACGCACAGATACGCAGTATTTT
few,TRBJ2-7,TRBV27,TRBD1,CASSGRDRAPYEQYF,TGTGCCAGCAGTGGGAGGGACAGGGCTCCCTACGAGCAGTACTTC
once,TRBJ2-7,TRBV5-1,-,CASSFRLGGEYEQYF,TGCGCCAGCAGCTTTAGACTAGGAGGAGAATACGAGCAGTACTTC
-,TRBJ2-3,TRBV6-4,TRBD2,CASSALAGGTDTQYF,TGTGCCAGCAGTGCCTTAGCGGGGGGCACAGATACGCAGTATTTT
-,TRBJ2-5,TRBV27,-,CASRSESRQETQYF,TGTGCCAGCCGGTCGGAGAGCCGCCAAGAGACCCAGTACTTC
-,TRBJ1-6,TRBV7-2,TRBD1,CASSSDRGRNSPLHF,TGTGCCAGCAGCTCAGACAGGGGGCGCAATTCACCCCTCCACTTT
-,TRBJ2-7,TRBV7-2,-,CASSPQYRSFEQYF,TGTGCCAGCAGCCCCCAGTATCGTTCGTTCGAGCAGTACTTC
-,TRBJ2-3,TRBV6-6,-,CASREAVTSQEYF,TGTGCCAGCCGAGAAGCTGTGACTAGTCAGGAGTATTTT